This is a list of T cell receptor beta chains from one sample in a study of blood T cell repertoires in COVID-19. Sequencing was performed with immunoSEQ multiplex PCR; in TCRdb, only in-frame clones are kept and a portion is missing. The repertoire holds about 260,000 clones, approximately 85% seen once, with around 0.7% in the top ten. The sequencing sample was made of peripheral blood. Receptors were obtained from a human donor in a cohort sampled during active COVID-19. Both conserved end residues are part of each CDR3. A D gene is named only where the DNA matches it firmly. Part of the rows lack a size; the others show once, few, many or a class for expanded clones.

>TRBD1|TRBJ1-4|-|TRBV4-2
CASSFGQGNEKLFF
TGTGCCAGCAGCTTCGGACAGGGGAATGAAAAACTGTTTTTT
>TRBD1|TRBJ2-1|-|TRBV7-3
CASSTIKGARNEQFF
TGTGCCAGCAGCACCATTAAGGGGGCGAGGAATGAGCAGTTCTTC
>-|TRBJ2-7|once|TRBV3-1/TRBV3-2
CASSRRGEQYF
TGTGCCAGCAGCAGAAGGGGCGAGCAGTACTTC
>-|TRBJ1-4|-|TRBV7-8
CATEATRGEKLFF
TGTGCCACCGAGGCGACTAGGGGTGAAAAACTGTTTTTT
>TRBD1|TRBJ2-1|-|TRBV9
CASSVVGQGGPYNEQFF
TGTGCCAGCAGCGTAGTAGGACAGGGGGGACCTTACAATGAGCAGTTCTTC
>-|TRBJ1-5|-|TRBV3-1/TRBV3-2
CASSQGGGSNQPQHF
TGTGCCAGCAGCCAAGGCGGGGGTAGCAATCAGCCCCAGCATTTT
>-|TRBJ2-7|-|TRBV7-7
CASSLGTDPFYEQYF
TGTGCCAGCAGCTTAGGGACAGATCCTTTCTACGAGCAGTACTTC
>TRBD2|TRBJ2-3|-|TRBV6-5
CASSYKTSGSSDTQYF
TGTGCCAGCAGTTACAAGACTAGCGGGTCCTCAGATACGCAGTATTTT
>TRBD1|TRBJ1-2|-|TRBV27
CASRNHAPQGVSTF
TGTGCCAGCAGAAATCACGCCCCACAGGGGGTCAGCACCTTC
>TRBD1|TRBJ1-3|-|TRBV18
CASSPGTGGGNTIYF
TGTGCCAGCTCACCGGGGACAGGGGGCGGAAACACCATATATTTT
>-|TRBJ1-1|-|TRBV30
CAWSVQARSF
TGTGCCTGGAGTGTACAGGCCAGAAGCTTT
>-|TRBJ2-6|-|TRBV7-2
CASSSTGTGANVLTF
TGTGCCAGCAGCTCGACCGGGACAGGGGCCAACGTCCTGACTTTC
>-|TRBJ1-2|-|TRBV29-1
CSVSTGGARGYTF
TGCAGCGTTTCCACGGGGGGGGCGAGAGGCTACACCTTC
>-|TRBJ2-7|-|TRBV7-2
CASSLDRRLTYEQYF
TGTGCCAGCAGCCTCGACAGACGACTGACCTACGAGCAGTACTTC
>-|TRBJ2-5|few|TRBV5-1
CASSSDGLGGFGSQYF
TGCGCCAGCAGCTCAGATGGACTGGGTGGTTTTGGGTCCCAGTACTTC
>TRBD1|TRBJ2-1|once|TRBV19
CASSKGQKRNEQFF
TGTGCCAGTAGTAAGGGACAGAAAAGGAATGAGCAGTTCTTC
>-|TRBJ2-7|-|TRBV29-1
CSVGGGAWNYEQYF
TGCAGCGTTGGGGGGGGCGCTTGGAACTACGAGCAGTACTTC
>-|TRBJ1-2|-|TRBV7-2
CASSLLGYYGYTF
TGTGCCAGCAGCCTTCTAGGTTACTATGGCTACACCTTC
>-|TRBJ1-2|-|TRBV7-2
CASSLGYPPNYGYTF
TGTGCCAGCAGCTTAGGCTATCCACCTAACTATGGCTACACCTTC
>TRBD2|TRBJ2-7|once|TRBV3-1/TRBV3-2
CASSRTSGGPYEQYF
TGTGCCAGCAGCCGGACTAGCGGGGGGCCCTACGAGCAGTACTTC
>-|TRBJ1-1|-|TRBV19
CATGVGMNTEAFF
TGTGCCACGGGAGTCGGGATGAACACTGAAGCTTTCTTT
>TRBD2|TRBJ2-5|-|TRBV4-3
CASSQLTSGGKTQYF
TGCGCCAGCAGCCAACTAACTAGCGGGGGCAAGACCCAGTACTTC
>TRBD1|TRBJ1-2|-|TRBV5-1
CASSPSRQGLEGYTF
TGCGCCAGCAGCCCTAGCCGACAGGGCTTAGAAGGCTACACCTTC
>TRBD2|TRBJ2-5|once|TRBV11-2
CASRPPGLAGGPQGETQYF
TGTGCCAGCAGACCACCGGGACTAGCGGGAGGGCCGCAGGGGGAGACCCAGTACTTC
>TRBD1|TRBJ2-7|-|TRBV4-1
CASSQVGTGKYEQYF
TGCGCCAGCAGCCAAGTCGGGACAGGGAAATACGAGCAGTACTTC
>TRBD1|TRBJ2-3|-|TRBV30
CAWSGQGDGYTQYF
TGTGCCTGGAGCGGACAGGGGGACGGTTATACGCAGTATTTT
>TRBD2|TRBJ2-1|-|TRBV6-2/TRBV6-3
CASSFPAGGTGNEQFF
TGTGCCAGCAGTTTTCCAGCGGGAGGGACGGGCAATGAGCAGTTCTTC
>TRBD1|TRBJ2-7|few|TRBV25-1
CATGGYEQYF
TGTGCTACAGGGGGTTACGAGCAGTACTTC
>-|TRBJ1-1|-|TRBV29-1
CSVDREGTEAFF
TGCAGCGTTGACAGGGAGGGCACTGAAGCTTTCTTT
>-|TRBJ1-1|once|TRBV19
CASSMQGKNTEAFF
TGTGCCAGTAGTATGCAGGGGAAGAACACTGAAGCTTTCTTT
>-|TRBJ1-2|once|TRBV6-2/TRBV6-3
CASSRDSYANYGYTF
TGTGCCAGCAGTCGTGACAGCTACGCTAACTATGGCTACACCTTC
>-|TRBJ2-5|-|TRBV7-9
CASSLLAGPAETQYF
TGTGCCAGCAGCCTGCTGGCAGGGCCAGCAGAGACCCAGTACTTC
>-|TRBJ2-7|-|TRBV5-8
CASSSNYEQYF
TGTGCCAGCAGCTCAAACTACGAGCAGTACTTC
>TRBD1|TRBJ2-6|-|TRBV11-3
CASSSRTGSGANVLTF
TGTGCCAGCAGCTCAAGGACAGGGTCTGGGGCCAACGTCCTGACTTTC
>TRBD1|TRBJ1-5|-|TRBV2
CASSWGQGSNQPQHF
TGTGCCAGCAGTTGGGGACAGGGTAGCAATCAGCCCCAGCATTTT
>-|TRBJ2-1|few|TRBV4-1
CASSQDVSSFAVWHEQFF
TGCGCCAGCAGCCAAGACGTATCTAGCTTCGCGGTTTGGCATGAGCAGTTCTTC
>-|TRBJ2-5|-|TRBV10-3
CAISESDSLQETQYF
TGTGCCATCAGTGAGTCTGACAGCCTCCAAGAGACCCAGTACTTC
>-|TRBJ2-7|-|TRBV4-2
CASSQDGAVTGEQYF
TGTGCCAGCAGCCAAGATGGGGCAGTGACGGGCGAGCAGTACTTC
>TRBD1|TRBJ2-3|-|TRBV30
CAWNAGTGDTDTQYF
TGTGCCTGGAATGCCGGGACAGGGGACACAGATACGCAGTATTTT
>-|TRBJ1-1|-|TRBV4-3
CASSQDVGWTEAFF
TGCGCCAGCAGCCAAGACGTGGGCTGGACTGAAGCTTTCTTT
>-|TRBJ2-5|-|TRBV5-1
CASSLGQPQETQYF
TGCGCCAGCAGCTTGGGACAGCCCCAAGAGACCCAGTACTTC
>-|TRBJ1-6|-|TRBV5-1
CASRGGSSYNSPLHF
TGCGCCAGCAGGGGGGGAAGCTCCTATAATTCACCCCTCCACTTT